A selection of T cell receptor beta chains follows, all from one sample in a study of T cells after yellow fever vaccination. TCRdb ran MiXCR on the 5' RACE reads and lists one entry per CDR3 protein. Seen here are approximately 260,000 distinct CDR3 sequences, around 4.9% observed once, and the top ten hold about 3.5%. The starting material was CD4+ T cells sorted from PBMCs, obtained on the day of the yellow fever booster vaccination. The receptors stem from a man aged 18 to 30 who received the YFV17D yellow fever vaccine. CDR3s include the opening cysteine and the closing phenylalanine or tryptophan. D genes are given only for firm matches. Clone size is given for some rows only: seen once, a few or many times, or a class if the clone is expanded.

D | size | J | V | CDR3 | DNA
- | many | TRBJ1-1 | TRBV9 | CASSLRVAGTEAFF | TGTGCCAGCAGCCTTCGTGTGGCGGGTACTGAAGCTTTCTTT
- | - | TRBJ2-1 | TRBV4-3 | CASSQDRRDSGEQFF | TGCGCCAGCAGCCAAGATAGGCGGGACTCCGGTGAGCAGTTCTTC
- | - | TRBJ2-5 | TRBV7-2 | CASSLAPSQETQYF | TGTGCCAGCAGCTTAGCGCCCAGCCAAGAGACCCAGTACTTC
- | many | TRBJ2-5 | TRBV7-2 | CASSPVGVPGGSSETQYF | TGTGCCAGCAGCCCCGTTGGGGTTCCGGGGGGCAGTTCGGAGACCCAGTACTTC
TRBD2 | few | TRBJ2-1 | TRBV9 | CASSVDLAGGSFSYNEQFF | TGTGCCAGCAGCGTAGATCTGGCGGGGGGTTCCTTCTCCTACAATGAGCAGTTCTTC
- | few | TRBJ2-4 | TRBV5-1 | CASSLEGNIAKNIQYF | TGCGCCAGCAGCTTGGAAGGGAATATAGCCAAAAACATTCAGTACTTC
- | few | TRBJ2-7 | TRBV12-3/TRBV12-4 | CASSQGLRDSYEQYF | TGTGCCAGCAGTCAGGGACTGAGGGACTCCTACGAGCAGTACTTC
TRBD2 | - | TRBJ2-2 | TRBV4-1 | CASSQPAGANTGELFF | TGCGCCAGCAGCCAGCCCGCGGGGGCGAACACCGGGGAGCTGTTTTTT
TRBD2 | many | TRBJ2-5 | TRBV12-3/TRBV12-4 | CASSFKPSGYQETQYF | TGTGCCAGCAGTTTCAAACCTAGCGGGTACCAAGAGACCCAGTACTTC
TRBD1 | many | TRBJ2-7 | TRBV7-2 | CASSLDREPYEQYF | TGTGCCAGCAGCCTCGACAGGGAGCCCTACGAGCAGTACTTC
- | few | TRBJ2-1 | TRBV4-2 | CASSQEVGVSEQFF | TGTGCCAGCAGCCAAGAAGTGGGAGTTTCCGAGCAGTTCTTC
- | once | TRBJ1-4 | TRBV15 | CATSRALTRGEKLFF | TGTGCCACCAGCAGAGCTTTGACCCGAGGTGAAAAACTGTTTTTT
TRBD1 | few | TRBJ2-1 | TRBV29-1 | CSVVSPRGQGRDEQFF | TGCAGCGTTGTTAGCCCCCGGGGACAGGGGCGAGATGAGCAGTTCTTC
TRBD2 | many | TRBJ2-3 | TRBV5-4 | CASSTTSGGSTDTQYF | TGTGCCAGCAGCACCACTAGCGGGGGGAGCACAGATACGCAGTATTTT
- | many | TRBJ1-2 | TRBV20-1 | CSARSGGYGYTF | TGCAGTGCTAGATCCGGGGGGTATGGCTACACCTTC
TRBD1 | - | TRBJ2-1 | TRBV9 | CASSVTGGSSYNEQFF | TGTGCCAGCAGCGTAACAGGGGGAAGCTCCTACAATGAGCAGTTCTTC
- | few | TRBJ2-3 | TRBV7-9 | CASSLEAITSTDTQYF | TGTGCCAGCAGCTTAGAGGCGATTACTAGCACAGATACGCAGTATTTT
TRBD2 | - | TRBJ2-3 | TRBV19 | CASSTGGGTDTQYF | TGTGCCAGTAGTACGGGGGGAGGGACAGATACGCAGTATTTT
TRBD1 | many | TRBJ1-1 | TRBV10-3 | CASRGTGNTEAFF | TGTGCCAGCCGGGGGACAGGGAACACTGAAGCTTTCTTT
- | - | TRBJ1-1 | TRBV6-5 | CASTITGTTGAEAFF | TGTGCCAGCACCATCACCGGGACAACAGGCGCTGAAGCTTTCTTT
- | - | TRBJ1-1 | TRBV18 | CASSPWTAMNTEAFF | TGTGCCAGCTCACCCTGGACAGCGATGAACACTGAAGCTTTCTTT
- | - | TRBJ1-6 | TRBV9 | CASSPLVGFPLHF | TGTGCCAGCAGCCCACTGGTGGGTTTCCCCCTCCACTTT
TRBD2 | - | TRBJ2-3 | TRBV12-3/TRBV12-4 | CASSFGLVSADTQYF | TGTGCCAGCAGTTTTGGACTAGTCAGTGCAGATACGCAGTATTTT
- | few | TRBJ1-5 | TRBV5-1 | CASSPGHLAQPQHF | TGCGCCAGCAGCCCGGGACACTTGGCTCAGCCCCAGCATTTT
TRBD1 | many | TRBJ2-1 | TRBV12-5 | CASGRDRGSNEQFF | TGTGCTAGTGGTAGGGACAGGGGTTCCAATGAGCAGTTCTTC
- | few | TRBJ1-5 | TRBV5-6 | CASSLGGQGSQPQHF | TGTGCCAGCAGCTTGGGAGGCCAGGGGTCTCAGCCCCAGCATTTT
- | - | TRBJ1-2 | TRBV4-2 | CASSQDSGVVYGYTF | TGTGCCAGCAGCCAAGACTCGGGGGTAGTCTATGGCTACACCTTC
- | few | TRBJ1-4 | TRBV12-3/TRBV12-4 | CASSPDLNEKLFF | TGTGCCAGCAGCCCCGACCTTAATGAAAAACTGTTTTTT
TRBD2 | few | TRBJ2-5 | TRBV7-6 | CASSFPPENSGDQETQYF | TGTGCCAGCAGCTTTCCCCCTGAGAATAGCGGGGACCAAGAGACCCAGTACTTC
- | few | TRBJ2-5 | TRBV2 | CASSLGTETQYF | TGTGCCAGCAGTCTGGGAACTGAGACCCAGTACTTC
- | many | TRBJ2-2 | TRBV7-3 | CASSSSSGINTGELFF | TGTGCCAGCAGCTCCTCTTCCGGGATTAACACCGGGGAGCTGTTTTTT
- | many | TRBJ2-1 | TRBV7-9 | CASSLARLTSYNEQFF | TGTGCCAGCAGCTTAGCAAGACTTACCTCCTACAATGAGCAGTTCTTC
- | - | TRBJ2-5 | TRBV7-2 | CASSWRVETQYF | TGTGCCAGCAGCTGGAGGGTGGAGACCCAGTACTTC
- | - | TRBJ2-5 | TRBV4-3 | CASSQDLRVSGQETQYF | TGCGCCAGCAGCCAAGATCTACGGGTATCGGGACAAGAGACCCAGTACTTC
TRBD2 | many | TRBJ2-5 | TRBV25-1 | CASSEDRRGGRETQYF | TGTGCCAGCAGTGAAGATCGGCGGGGGGGCCGCGAGACCCAGTACTTC
- | - | TRBJ2-3 | TRBV29-1 | CSVGGRSSTDTQYF | TGCAGCGTTGGCGGCAGATCTAGCACAGATACGCAGTATTTT
TRBD2 | few | TRBJ2-2 | TRBV12-3/TRBV12-4 | CASSLLSGGFTGELFF | TGTGCCAGCAGTTTACTTAGCGGGGGGTTCACCGGGGAGCTGTTTTTT
- | many | TRBJ2-5 | TRBV2 | CASSVGTETQYF | TGTGCCAGCAGTGTCGGGACCGAGACCCAGTACTTC
- | many | TRBJ2-7 | TRBV6-5 | CASSYLGGYEQYF | TGTGCCAGCAGTTACCTCGGGGGCTACGAGCAGTACTTC
TRBD1 | - | TRBJ1-6 | TRBV20-1 | CSARPGQSSYNSPLHF | TGCAGTGCTAGACCGGGACAGAGCTCCTATAATTCACCCCTCCACTTT
TRBD1 | many | TRBJ2-1 | TRBV7-2 | CASSFDRGSYNEQFF | TGTGCCAGCAGCTTCGACAGGGGGTCCTACAATGAGCAGTTCTTC
TRBD1 | - | TRBJ1-5 | TRBV12-3/TRBV12-4 | CASSRDRVGHQPQHF | TGTGCCAGCAGCCGGGACAGGGTCGGGCATCAGCCCCAGCATTTT
- | few | TRBJ1-1 | TRBV11-2 | CASSFSGVSEAFF | TGTGCCAGCAGCTTCAGCGGGGTGTCTGAAGCTTTCTTT
- | many | TRBJ2-7 | TRBV5-1 | CASSWQRPDEQYF | TGCGCCAGCAGCTGGCAACGGCCGGACGAGCAGTACTTC
TRBD1 | few | TRBJ2-1 | TRBV6-6 | CASRSGTGERNEQFF | TGTGCCAGCAGATCCGGGACAGGGGAACGCAATGAGCAGTTCTTC
- | few | TRBJ1-1 | TRBV18 | CASSPSGGANTEAFF | TGTGCCAGCTCACCGTCGGGGGGAGCGAACACTGAAGCTTTCTTT
- | few | TRBJ1-5 | TRBV7-2 | CASSLRILNQPQHF | TGTGCCAGCAGCTTAAGAATACTCAATCAGCCCCAGCATTTT
- | - | TRBJ1-6 | TRBV20-1 | CSARFGNPFGSPLHF | TGCAGTGCTAGATTTGGGAACCCCTTTGGTTCACCCCTCCACTTT
- | - | TRBJ2-3 | TRBV30 | CAWSVGATDTQYF | TGTGCCTGGAGTGTAGGGGCCACAGATACGCAGTATTTT
- | many | TRBJ2-3 | TRBV10-3 | CATGTADTQYF | TGTGCCACCGGGACGGCAGATACGCAGTATTTT
- | few | TRBJ2-3 | TRBV20-1 | CSARILNSGTDTQYF | TGCAGTGCTAGGATTTTGAACTCGGGGACAGATACGCAGTATTTT
- | many | TRBJ1-4 | TRBV20-1 | CSARDPRDSPYEKLFF | TGCAGTGCTAGAGATCCCCGCGACAGTCCCTATGAAAAACTGTTTTTT
TRBD1 | few | TRBJ1-4 | TRBV6-2/TRBV6-3 | CASSYVQGALEDEKLFF | TGTGCCAGCAGTTACGTTCAGGGGGCGCTTGAGGATGAAAAACTGTTTTTT
TRBD1 | - | TRBJ2-5 | TRBV6-6 | CASSYPTGRQETQYF | TGTGCCAGCAGTTACCCGACAGGGCGCCAAGAGACCCAGTACTTC
- | few | TRBJ1-4 | TRBV5-1 | CASSFGQGNEKLFF | TGCGCCAGCAGCTTTGGGCAGGGTAATGAAAAACTGTTTTTT
- | few | TRBJ2-2 | TRBV27 | CASSFRVGELFF | TGTGCCAGCAGTTTCAGGGTCGGGGAGCTGTTTTTT
- | many | TRBJ2-2 | TRBV2 | CASRGGGAGELFF | TGTGCCAGCAGGGGAGGAGGCGCCGGGGAGCTGTTTTTT
- | - | TRBJ2-2 | TRBV11-2 | CASNSQLRTGELFF | TGTGCCAGCAATTCGCAACTTCGCACCGGGGAGCTGTTTTTT